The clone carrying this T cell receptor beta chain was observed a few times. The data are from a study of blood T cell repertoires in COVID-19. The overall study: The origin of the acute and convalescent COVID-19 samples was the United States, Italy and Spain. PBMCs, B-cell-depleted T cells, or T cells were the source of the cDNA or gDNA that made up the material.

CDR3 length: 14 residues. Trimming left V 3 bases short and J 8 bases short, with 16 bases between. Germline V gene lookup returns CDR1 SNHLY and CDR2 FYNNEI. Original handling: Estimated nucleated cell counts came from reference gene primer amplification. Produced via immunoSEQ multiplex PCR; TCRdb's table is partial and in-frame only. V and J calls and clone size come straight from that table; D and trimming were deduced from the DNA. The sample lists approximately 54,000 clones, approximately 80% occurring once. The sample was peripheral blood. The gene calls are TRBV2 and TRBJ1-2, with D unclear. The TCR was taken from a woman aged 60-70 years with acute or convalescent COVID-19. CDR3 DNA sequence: TGTGCCAGCAGTGATGGCCAGGATGCATGGGGCTACACCTTC. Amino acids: CASSDGQDAWGYTF.